Here is one T cell receptor beta chain with its context. The data are from a study of blood T cell repertoires in COVID-19. At the level of the study: Sites across the United States, Italy and Spain contributed samples from acute and convalescent COVID-19. T cells, B-cell-depleted T cells, or PBMCs provided the cDNA or gDNA that served as material.

In the source study's methods: Amplification of reference gene primers provided the estimated nucleated cell counts. Assay used: immunoSEQ multiplex PCR; TCRdb lists only in-frame clones, some missing. The V and J calls and clone size come from that table; D and trimming were worked out from the DNA. This repertoire shows roughly 250,000 clones, approximately 90% found once; its top ten account for 0.75% to 0.9%. Germline lookup yields CDR1 MGHDK and CDR2 SYGVNS. Trimming took off 6 bases at V and 5 bases at J, with 19 bases between the two ends. The CDR3 has 15 residues. What was sequenced was peripheral blood. The chain couples TRBV25-1 to TRBJ1-1, with a weak D call TRBD1 (6 bases). This TCR derives from a man in his thirties or forties with acute or convalescent COVID-19. The CDR3 here is CASREGQGYRTEAFF. The CDR3 DNA sequence: TGTGCCAGCAGAGAAGGGCAGGGGTATAGGACTGAAGCTTTCTTT.